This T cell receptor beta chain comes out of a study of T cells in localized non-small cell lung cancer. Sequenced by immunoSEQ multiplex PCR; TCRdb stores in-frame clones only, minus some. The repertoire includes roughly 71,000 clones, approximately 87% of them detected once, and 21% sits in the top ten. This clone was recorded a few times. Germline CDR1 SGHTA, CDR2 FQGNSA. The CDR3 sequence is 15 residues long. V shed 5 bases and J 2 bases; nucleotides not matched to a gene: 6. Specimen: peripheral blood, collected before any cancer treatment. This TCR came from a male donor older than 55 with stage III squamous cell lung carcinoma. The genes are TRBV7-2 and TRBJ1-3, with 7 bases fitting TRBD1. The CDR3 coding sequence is TGTGCCAGCAGCCGACAGGGCGCCCCTGGAAACACCATATATTTT. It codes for CASSRQGAPGNTIYF.